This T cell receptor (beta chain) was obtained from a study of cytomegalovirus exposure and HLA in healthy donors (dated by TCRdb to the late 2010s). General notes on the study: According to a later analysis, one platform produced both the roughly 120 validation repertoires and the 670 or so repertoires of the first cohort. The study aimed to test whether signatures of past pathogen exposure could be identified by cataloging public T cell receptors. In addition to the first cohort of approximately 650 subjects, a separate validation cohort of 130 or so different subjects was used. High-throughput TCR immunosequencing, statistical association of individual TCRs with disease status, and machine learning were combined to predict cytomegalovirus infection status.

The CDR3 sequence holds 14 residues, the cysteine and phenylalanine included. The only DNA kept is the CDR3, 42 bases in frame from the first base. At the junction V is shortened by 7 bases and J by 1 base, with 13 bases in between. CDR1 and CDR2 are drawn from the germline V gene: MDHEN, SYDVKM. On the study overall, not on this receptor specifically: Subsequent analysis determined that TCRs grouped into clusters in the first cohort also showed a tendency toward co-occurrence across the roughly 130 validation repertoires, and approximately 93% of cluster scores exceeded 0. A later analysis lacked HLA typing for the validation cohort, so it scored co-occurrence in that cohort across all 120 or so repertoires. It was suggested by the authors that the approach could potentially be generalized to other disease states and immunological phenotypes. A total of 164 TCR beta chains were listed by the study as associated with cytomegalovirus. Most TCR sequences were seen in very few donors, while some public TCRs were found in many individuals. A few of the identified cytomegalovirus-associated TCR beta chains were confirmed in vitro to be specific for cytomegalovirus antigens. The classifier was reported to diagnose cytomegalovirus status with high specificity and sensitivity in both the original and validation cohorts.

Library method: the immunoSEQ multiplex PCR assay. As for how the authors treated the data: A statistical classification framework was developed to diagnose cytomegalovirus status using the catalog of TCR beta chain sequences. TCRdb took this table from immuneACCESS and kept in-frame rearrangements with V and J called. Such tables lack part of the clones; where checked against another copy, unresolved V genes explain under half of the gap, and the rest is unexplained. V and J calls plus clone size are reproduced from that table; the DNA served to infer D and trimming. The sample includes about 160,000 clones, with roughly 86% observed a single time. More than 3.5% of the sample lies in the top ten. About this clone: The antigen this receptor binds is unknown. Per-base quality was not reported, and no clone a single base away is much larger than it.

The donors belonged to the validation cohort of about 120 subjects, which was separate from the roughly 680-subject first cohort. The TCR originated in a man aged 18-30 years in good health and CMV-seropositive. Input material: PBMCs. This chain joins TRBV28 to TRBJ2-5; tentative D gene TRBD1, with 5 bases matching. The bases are TGTGCCAGCACGGACCAGGGCCCCCAAGAGACCCAGTACTTC. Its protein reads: CASTDQGPQETQYF.